Listed below are T cell receptor beta chains from one sample, sequenced in a study of T cell changes during pregnancy in multiple sclerosis. Here immunoSEQ multiplex PCR was the method, and the copy in TCRdb shows in-frame clones only, minus some. The sample includes about 40,000 clones, around nine tenths of them seen just once. Sequences were derived from CD8+ T cells from peripheral blood mononuclear cells, sampled before pregnancy. The receptors come from a female donor with multiple sclerosis, enrolled in a pregnancy study. Both conserved end residues are part of each CDR3. Fields, in order: V gene, CDR3 protein.

TRBV29-1 CSAVRETQYF
TRBV5-1 CASKILAGGPSYEQYF
TRBV6-5 CASSLEETGELFF
TRBV7-9 CASSPEPGQGDNQPQHF
TRBV6-6 CASSYTEDTHEQYF
TRBV27 CASSPQGQPQHF
TRBV6-1 CASSEVGTGGYEQYF
TRBV28 CASTQVSGFYEQYF
TRBV9 CASSAGMTAPYQETQYF
TRBV11-2 CASSSPLLQPYNEQFF
TRBV9 CASSQDGGMNTEAFF
TRBV28 CASSLYRGASPGELFF
TRBV11-2 CASSLEGWGTQTKGTQYF
TRBV29-1 CSAGQGLTYEQYF
TRBV9 CASSTRTSKEYNEQFF
TRBV15 CATSRESGLETQYF
TRBV11-1 CASSLAGTVNNQPQHF
TRBV6-6 CASSYSAEQFF
TRBV13 CASSLGGTSRNEQFF
TRBV19 CASSSLGTSGTSYNEQFF
TRBV5-5 CASRQGGNEQFF
TRBV13 CASSLGGLGPAYEQYF
TRBV6-5 CASSYSAGTYNEQFF
TRBV5-1 CASSHGRGETQYF
TRBV19 CASRVSSGSYNEQFF
TRBV19 CASILNSAGDTEAFF
TRBV5-1 CASSLGGSTSFDYEQYF
TRBV28 CASSLAGVSYEQYF
TRBV19 CASSGAGYEQYF
TRBV4-3 CASSQAGGSGDEQFF
TRBV28 CVTLTSAGYSYEQYF
TRBV27 CASSWGGTGDGYTF
TRBV4-1 CASSQAWRGGNTGELFF
TRBV5-4 CASSFREFDEQFF
TRBV27 CASSLNPPVTQYF
TRBV19 CASRLGDRGADTQYF
TRBV25-1 CASSPGDTGELFF
TRBV28 CASSGVGTEAFF
TRBV15 CATSRDNRGAATQYF
TRBV29-1 CSVPGLAGAYNEQFF
TRBV27 CASSIAGTNEQFF